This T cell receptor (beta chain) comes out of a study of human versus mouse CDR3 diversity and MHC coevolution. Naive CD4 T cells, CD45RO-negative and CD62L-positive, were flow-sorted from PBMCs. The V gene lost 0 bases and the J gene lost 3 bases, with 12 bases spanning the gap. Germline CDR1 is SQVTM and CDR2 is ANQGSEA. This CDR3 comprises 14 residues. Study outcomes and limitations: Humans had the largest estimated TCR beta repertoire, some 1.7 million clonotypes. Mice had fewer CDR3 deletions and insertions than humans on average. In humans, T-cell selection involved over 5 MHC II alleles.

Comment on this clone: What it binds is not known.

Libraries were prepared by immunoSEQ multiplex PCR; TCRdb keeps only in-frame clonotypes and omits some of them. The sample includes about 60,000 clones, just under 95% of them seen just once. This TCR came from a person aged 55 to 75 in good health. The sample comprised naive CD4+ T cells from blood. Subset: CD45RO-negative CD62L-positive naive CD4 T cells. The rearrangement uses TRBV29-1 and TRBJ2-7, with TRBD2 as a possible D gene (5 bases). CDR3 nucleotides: TGCAGCGTTGAAGATGGCCGGGGAAGCTACGAGCAGTACTTC. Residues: CSVEDGRGSYEQYF.